This TCR beta chain came from a study of T cells in Graves' hyperthyroidism and ophthalmopathy. RNA transcripts were the template for amplifying TCR beta CDR3 regions. When the TCR CDR3 underwent first-round RT-PCR, the HTBI primer set was used. TCRdb re-called the multiplex PCR reads through MiXCR, storing one row per CDR3 protein. The sample holds 640,000 or so distinct CDR3 sequences, approximately 15% seen once. This clonotype was seen a handful of times. Disease duration was under 3 months in the ophthalmopathy patients, who also had a Clinical Activity Score of at least 3 and a NOSPECS grade of at least 4. The PBMCs studied were ones that came from 9 to 10 ml fresh peripheral blood. The sequencing sample was made of blood. This TCR came from a woman between 18 and 29 years old with Graves' ophthalmopathy.

For the CDR3, the DNA is TGTGCCAGCCAAGTGATGAGCGGTGCCTACAATGAGCAGTTCTTC. Its protein is CASQVMSGAYNEQFF. This chain connects TRBV2 to TRBJ2-1, with D tentatively TRBD2 (5 bases). Germline V gene sequence: CDR1 SNHLY, CDR2 FYNNEI. This CDR3 contains 15 residues. V lost 8 bases, J lost 2 bases, and 16 bases lay in between.